Following are 27 T cell receptor beta chains from one sample sequenced in a study of cytomegalovirus exposure and HLA in healthy donors. PCR was performed using 60 Vbeta and 13 Jbeta primers. The method was immunoSEQ multiplex PCR; TCRdb's version includes in-frame clones alone and lacks a portion of them. The table shows 200,000 to 250,000 clones, with 76% occurring only once. Material for sequencing was PBMCs. These receptors all stem from a man aged 18-30 years in good health and CMV-seronegative.

As DNA, the CDR3 is TGCGCCAGCAGCTTGGCGAGACTAGCGGGAGAGCAGTTCTTC. Translated, it gives CASSLARLAGEQFF. J is TRBJ2-1 and V is TRBV5-1; 11 bases map to TRBD2. The germline CDR1 and CDR2 sequences are SGHRS and YFSETQ. CDR3 size: 14 residues. V lost 0 bases and J lost 10; bases outside the gene matches: 3.

This clone was detected a few times. V gene TRBV2 combines with J gene TRBJ2-7; no reliable D call. Germline V gene lookup returns CDR1 SNHLY and CDR2 FYNNEI. CDR3 length: 18 amino acids. V was cut by 6 bases and J by 0 bases, with 24 bases left in between. The DNA of the CDR3 is TGTGCCAGCAGCATTACTTTAAAGAAAATGACATCCTCCTACGAGCAGTACTTC. Amino acids: CASSITLKKMTSSYEQYF.

The chain uses TRBV25-1 and TRBJ1-2; D unclear. Per the germline V gene, CDR1 is MGHDK and CDR2 is SYGVNS. V lost 5 bases and J lost 2, with 6 bases in between. There are 12 residues in the CDR3. CDR3 coding DNA: TGTGCCAGCAGTCAGACAAACTATGGCTACACCTTC. It specifies CASSQTNYGYTF.

The rearrangement uses TRBV28 and TRBJ2-7, with 11 positions matching TRBD1. Germline V gene lookup returns CDR1 MDHEN and CDR2 SYDVKM. Unmatched junction bases numbered 13, after V lost 5 bases and J lost 1 base. CDR3 size: 18 residues. The CDR3 here is CASSALKTGTGGSYEQYF. The DNA of the CDR3 is TGTGCCAGCAGTGCACTCAAAACCGGGACAGGGGGTTCCTACGAGCAGTACTTC.

The chain joins TRBV5-1 to TRBJ1-2; 9 bases fit TRBD1. This CDR3 comprises 14 residues. Germline lookup yields CDR1 SGHRS and CDR2 YFSETQ. The junction had 3 bases not matched to a gene; V was cut back by 3 bases and J by 3 bases. Written as DNA, the CDR3 is TGCGCCAGCAGCTGGGACAGGGACCACTATGGCTACACCTTC. Its translation: CASSWDRDHYGYTF.

CDR3 residues: CASSLVRHTGELFF. Written as DNA, the CDR3 is TGTGCCAGCAGCTTAGTCAGGCACACCGGGGAGCTGTTTTTT. V and J are TRBV11-3 and TRBJ2-2, with D hard to call. With 1 base removed from V and 3 bases from J, the gap between germline ends came to 6 bases. CDR3 length equals 14 residues. Germline V CDR1 and CDR2: SGHNT, YENEEA.

The chain recombines TRBV6-5 with TRBJ1-1; D perhaps matches TRBD1 (6 bases). Trimming stripped 1 base from V and 6 bases from J, with 15 bases between. The V gene's germline CDR1 is MNHEY and CDR2 SVGAGI. The CDR3 is 15 amino acids. CDR3 coding DNA: TGTGCCAGCAGTTACTATGGGGGCGGGGGGGCTGAAGCTTTCTTT. It codes for CASSYYGGGGAEAFF.

V is TRBV5-6 and J is TRBJ2-3; 7 bases fit TRBD1. Germline CDR1 SGHDT, CDR2 YYEEEE. Trimming cost V 4 bases and J 2 bases; bases outside gene matches: 10. This CDR3 comprises 16 residues. The CDR3: CASSTGQEIITDTQYF. In DNA, the CDR3 is TGTGCCAGCAGCACAGGACAGGAGATAATCACAGATACGCAGTATTTT.

The V call is TRBV6-1, the J call TRBJ2-5, with 9 bases that match TRBD1. The J call may be mistaken, given a closer DNA end match to TRBJ2-7. Germline loops: CDR1 MNHNS, CDR2 SASEGT. The CDR3 is 14 amino acids. The CDR3 DNA sequence: TGTGCCAGCAGACCCGGGACAGGGTCCTACGAGCAGTACTTC. Translation: CASRPGTGSYEQYF.

This clone was detected a few times. The V and J genes are TRBV6-5 and TRBJ1-2, with TRBD1 identical over 7 bases. The trim removed 6 bases at V and 1 base at J, leaving 5 bases unmatched. The CDR3 is made up of 14 amino acids. Germline loops: CDR1 MNHEY, CDR2 SVGAGI. CDR3 in amino acids: CASRDQGGNYGYTF. The CDR3 DNA follows: TGTGCCAGCAGGGACCAGGGGGGTAACTATGGCTACACCTTC.

This chain links TRBV6-1 with TRBJ1-1; D not resolved. The CDR3 runs 13 residues. V was trimmed by 6 bases and J by 0 bases, leaving 8 bases between them. The germline V gene encodes CDR1 MNHNS and CDR2 SASEGT. CDR3 sequence (DNA): TGTGCCAGCAGGAGGGTCATGAACACTGAAGCTTTCTTT. This codes for CASRRVMNTEAFF.

J is TRBJ2-7 and V is TRBV9; TRBD2 aligns across 12 bases. V gave up 3 bases and J gave up 4 bases; unmatched junction bases: 5. The CDR3 sequence is 15 residues long. Germline V gene lookup returns CDR1 SGDLS and CDR2 YYNGEE. The CDR3 spells CASSALAGGWYEQYF. The CDR3 DNA reads as TGTGCCAGCAGCGCCCTAGCGGGAGGGTGGTACGAGCAGTACTTC.

This clone was counted only a few times. The rearrangement uses TRBV18 and TRBJ2-3; 8 bases are a match to TRBD1. Germline lookup yields CDR1 KGHSH and CDR2 LQKENI. Trimming removed 6 bases from V and 5 bases from J; junction bases left unmatched: 10. The CDR3 totals 15 residues. The CDR3 DNA reads TGTGCCAGCTCGTCACTAGGACAGGGTAGAGATACGCAGTATTTT. It translates to CASSSLGQGRDTQYF.

The chain uses TRBV5-1 and TRBJ2-7; 12 bases align to TRBD2. CDR3 size: 18 residues. After removal of 0 bases from V and 2 bases from J, the junction contained 9 bases not matched to a gene. Germline V CDR1 and CDR2: SGHRS, YFSETQ. The CDR3, as DNA: TGCGCCAGCAGCTTGGGGCCGACTAGCGGGAGTCCCCCCTACGAGCAGTACTTC. Translation gives CASSLGPTSGSPPYEQYF.

The chain combines TRBV6-1 with TRBJ2-3, with D possibly TRBD1 on 5 matching bases. Trimming pared 5 bases from V and 0 bases from J, leaving 6 bases between. From germline, CDR1 is MNHNS and CDR2 SASEGT. The CDR3 length is 13 residues. The CDR3: CASSHRSTDTQYF. The CDR3, as DNA: TGTGCCAGCAGTCACAGGAGCACAGATACGCAGTATTTT.

In this sample, this clone turned up a few times. The V gene is TRBV5-1, the J gene TRBJ1-1; D ambiguous. The CDR3 spans 13 residues. V was clipped by 0 bases and J by 7 bases, with 10 bases between them. The germline gives CDR1 SGHRS, CDR2 YFSETQ. The DNA for the CDR3 is TGCGCCAGCAGCTTGGCCCCAGAAATTGAAGCTTTCTTT. Protein sequence: CASSLAPEIEAFF.

As for this clone: Mismatch with germline at one junction end may stem from a read error. The same CDR3 can be traced to other DNA sequences in this sample. V and J are TRBV7-6 and TRBJ2-5; TRBD2 matches 7 bases. Per the germline V gene, CDR1 is SGHVS and CDR2 is FNYEAQ. The CDR3 consists of 15 residues. The CDR3 sequence: CASSPSSGSAETQYF. Here the CDR3 DNA reads TGTGCCAGCAGCCCGTCTAGCGGTAGCGCGGAGACTCAGTACTTC.

This clone has a handful of counts. The V and J genes are TRBV4-1 and TRBJ1-1; D remains ambiguous. The CDR3 sequence is 14 residues long. V dropped 1 base and J dropped 0 bases, with 6 bases sitting between them. CDR1 and CDR2 from the germline V gene are MGHRA and YSYEKL. The CDR3 nucleotides are TGCGCCAGCAGCCAAGTTGGCCTGAACACTGAAGCTTTCTTT. Translation: CASSQVGLNTEAFF.

This chain connects TRBV6-5 to TRBJ2-7, with 7 bases that match TRBD2. The CDR3 loop spans 12 amino acids. V lost 4 bases to trimming and J lost 7 bases; unmatched junction nucleotides: 4. The germline gives CDR1 MNHEY, CDR2 SVGAGI. CDR3 DNA: TGTGCCAGCAGTTTACCGGGAGGAGAGCAGTACTTC. This translates into CASSLPGGEQYF.

The sample holds a few counts of this clone. The genes are TRBV6-5 and TRBJ2-7; possible D gene TRBD1, 6 bases. Per germline, CDR1 MNHEY and CDR2 SVGAGI. The CDR3 sequence is 12 residues long. The ends were cut back, 8 bases at V and 5 bases at J, with 13 bases in the middle. The CDR3 loop reads CASQFTGNEQYF. The CDR3 DNA follows: TGTGCCAGCCAGTTCACAGGGAACGAGCAGTACTTC.

The V gene is TRBV30, the J gene TRBJ1-1, with D perhaps TRBD1 (5 bases). The CDR3 sequence is 13 residues long. CDR1 and CDR2 (germline): GTSNPN, SVGIG (reference sequence). V gave up 2 bases and J gave up 3 bases, with 10 bases separating them. The DNA for the CDR3 is TGTGCCTGGAGTACCCTCAGGGACACTGAAGCTTTCTTT. Its protein product is CAWSTLRDTEAFF.

This CDR3 is CSVEKAGGGSYNEQFF. The CDR3 nucleotides read TGCAGCGTTGAGAAGGCGGGAGGGGGGTCCTACAATGAGCAGTTCTTC. This chain uses TRBV29-1 with TRBJ2-1, with 9 nucleotides matching TRBD2. The CDR3 consists of 16 residues. Trimming took 3 bases from V and 1 from J; bases not matched to a gene: 7. The germline V gene encodes CDR1 SQVTM and CDR2 ANQGSEA.

This clone was recorded a few times. This chain uses TRBV5-1 with TRBJ2-3, with D possibly TRBD1 on 6 matching bases. CDR1 is SGHRS, CDR2 YFSETQ, per germline. The CDR3 spans 16 residues. With 0 bases removed from V and 0 bases from J, the gap between germline ends came to 11 bases. The CDR3 region is CASSLGGRGSTDTQYF. In DNA, the CDR3 is TGCGCCAGCAGCTTGGGGGGCAGGGGCAGCACAGATACGCAGTATTTT.

This chain uses TRBV5-5 with TRBJ2-7, with no clear D. CDR1 and CDR2 (germline): SGHKS, YYEKEE (reference sequence). The CDR3 covers 14 residues. V lost 0 bases to trimming and J lost 0 bases, with 7 bases between them. CDR3 coding DNA: TGTGCCAGCAGCTTGGCTTACTTCTCCTACGAGCAGTACTTC. It translates to CASSLAYFSYEQYF.

This chain connects TRBV25-1 to TRBJ2-1; TRBD2 matches at 9 bases. V shed 4 bases, J shed 1 base, and the junction held 5 bases outside the gene matches. Per germline, CDR1 MGHDK and CDR2 SYGVNS. This CDR3 region has 16 residues. CDR3 nucleotide sequence: TGTGCCAGCAGTGGTGTTAGCGGGAGATCCTACAATGAGCAGTTCTTC. Translation gives CASSGVSGRSYNEQFF.

V usage is TRBV28 and J usage is TRBJ1-4, with a tentative D call TRBD1 (6 bases). CDR1 is MDHEN and CDR2 is SYDVKM in the germline V gene. The CDR3 loop spans 16 amino acids. V was clipped by 0 bases and J by 7 bases, with 15 bases between them. The CDR3 spells CASSLWDSPKGEKLFF. CDR3 in DNA: TGTGCCAGCAGTTTATGGGACAGCCCGAAGGGTGAAAAACTGTTTTTT.

This clone was picked up a small number of times. The rearrangement joins TRBV5-1 to TRBJ1-2, with TRBD1 matching 11 bases. V shed 4 bases, J shed 1 base, and the junction held 9 bases outside the gene matches. Germline V gene lookup returns CDR1 SGHRS and CDR2 YFSETQ. The CDR3 spans 17 residues. CDR3 sequence: CASSPGTGGTVNYGYTF. CDR3 bases: TGCGCCAGCAGCCCAGGGACAGGGGGAACGGTTAACTATGGCTACACCTTC.